This T cell receptor (beta chain) emerged from a study of blood T cell repertoires in COVID-19. Clones were read by immunoSEQ multiplex PCR, and TCRdb kept only the in-frame ones, dropping some. The sample lists tens of thousands of clones, roughly nine tenths seen once, with about 2% in the top ten. Trimming cost V 5 bases and J 4 bases; bases outside gene matches: 12. The germline V gene encodes CDR1 SGHAT and CDR2 FQDESV (reference sequence). The CDR3 runs to 16 residues. Input material: peripheral blood. The TCR was taken from a man aged 50 to 60 with acute or convalescent COVID-19. V gene TRBV11-1 combines with J gene TRBJ2-3; 7 positions match TRBD2. DNA of the CDR3: TGTGCCAGCAGCCTAGTTGGGAGGGTCGGGGCAGATACGCAGTATTTT. It translates to CASSLVGRVGADTQYF. Filled out from reference TRBV11-1 and TRBJ2-3, the complete variable domain reads EAEVAQSPRYKITEKSQAVAFWCDPISGHATLYWYRQILGQGPELLVQFQDESVVDDSQLPKDRFSAERLKGVDSTLKIQPAELGDSAMYLCASSLVGRVGADTQYFGPGTRLTVL.